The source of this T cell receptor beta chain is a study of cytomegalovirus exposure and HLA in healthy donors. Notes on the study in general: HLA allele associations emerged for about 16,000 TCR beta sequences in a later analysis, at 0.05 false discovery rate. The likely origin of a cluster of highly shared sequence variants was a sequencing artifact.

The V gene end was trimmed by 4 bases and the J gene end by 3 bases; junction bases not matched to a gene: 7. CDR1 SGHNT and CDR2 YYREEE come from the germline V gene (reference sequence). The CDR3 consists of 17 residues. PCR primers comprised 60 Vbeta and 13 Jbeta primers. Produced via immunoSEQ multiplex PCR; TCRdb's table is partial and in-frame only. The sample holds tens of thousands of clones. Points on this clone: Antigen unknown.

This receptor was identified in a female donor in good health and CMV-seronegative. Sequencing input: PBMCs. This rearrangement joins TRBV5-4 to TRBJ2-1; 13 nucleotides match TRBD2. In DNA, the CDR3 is TGTGCCAGCAGCCGGGGGACTAGCGGGGTGAGCTACAATGAGCAGTTCTTC. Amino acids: CASSRGTSGVSYNEQFF.